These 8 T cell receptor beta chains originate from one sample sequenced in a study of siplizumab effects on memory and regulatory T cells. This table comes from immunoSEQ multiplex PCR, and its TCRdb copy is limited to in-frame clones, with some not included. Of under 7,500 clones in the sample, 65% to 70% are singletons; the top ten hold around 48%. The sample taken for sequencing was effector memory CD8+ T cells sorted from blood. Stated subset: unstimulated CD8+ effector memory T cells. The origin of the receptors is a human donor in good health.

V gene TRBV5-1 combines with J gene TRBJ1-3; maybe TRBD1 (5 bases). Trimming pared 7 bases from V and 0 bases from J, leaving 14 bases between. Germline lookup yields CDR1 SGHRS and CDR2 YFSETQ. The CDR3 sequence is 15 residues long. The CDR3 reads CASPAGGTSGNTIYF. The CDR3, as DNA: TGCGCCAGCCCCGCGGGGGGGACCTCTGGAAACACCATATATTTT.

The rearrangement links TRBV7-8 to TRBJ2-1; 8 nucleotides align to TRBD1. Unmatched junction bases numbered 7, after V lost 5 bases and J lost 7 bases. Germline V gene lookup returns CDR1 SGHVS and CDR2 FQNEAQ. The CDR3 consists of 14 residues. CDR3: CASSLAYRGNEQFF. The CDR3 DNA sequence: TGTGCCAGCAGCCTCGCATACAGGGGGAATGAGCAGTTCTTC.

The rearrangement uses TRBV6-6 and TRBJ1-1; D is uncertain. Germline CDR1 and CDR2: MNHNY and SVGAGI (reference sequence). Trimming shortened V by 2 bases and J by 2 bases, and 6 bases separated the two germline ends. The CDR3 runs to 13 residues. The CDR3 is CASSYTENTEAFF. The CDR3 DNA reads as TGTGCCAGCAGTTACACAGAAAACACTGAAGCTTTCTTT.

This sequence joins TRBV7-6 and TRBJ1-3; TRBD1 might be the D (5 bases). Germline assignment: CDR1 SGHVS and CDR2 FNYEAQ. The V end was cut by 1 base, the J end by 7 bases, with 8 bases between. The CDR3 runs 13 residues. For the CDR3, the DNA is TGTGCCAGCAGCTTAGTGGGGCCGAACACCATATATTTT. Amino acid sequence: CASSLVGPNTIYF.

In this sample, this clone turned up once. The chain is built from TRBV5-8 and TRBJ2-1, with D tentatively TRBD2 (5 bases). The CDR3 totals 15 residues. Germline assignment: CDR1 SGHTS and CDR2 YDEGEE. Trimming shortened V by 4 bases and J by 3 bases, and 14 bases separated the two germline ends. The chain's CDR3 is CASSLGEGVYNEQFF. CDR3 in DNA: TGTGCCAGCAGCCTAGGTGAGGGAGTCTACAATGAGCAGTTCTTC. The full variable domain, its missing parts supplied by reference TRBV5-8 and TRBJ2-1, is EAGVTQSPTHLIKTRGQQATLRCSPISGHTSVYWYQQALGLGLQFLLWYDEGEERNRGNFPPRFSGRQFPNYSSELNVNALELEDSALYLCASSLGEGVYNEQFFGPGTRLTVL.

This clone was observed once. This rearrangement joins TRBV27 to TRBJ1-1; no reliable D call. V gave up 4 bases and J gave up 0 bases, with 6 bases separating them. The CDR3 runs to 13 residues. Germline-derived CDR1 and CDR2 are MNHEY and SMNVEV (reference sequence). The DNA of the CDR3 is TGTGCCAGCAGTTCCCTATTGAACACTGAAGCTTTCTTT. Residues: CASSSLLNTEAFF.

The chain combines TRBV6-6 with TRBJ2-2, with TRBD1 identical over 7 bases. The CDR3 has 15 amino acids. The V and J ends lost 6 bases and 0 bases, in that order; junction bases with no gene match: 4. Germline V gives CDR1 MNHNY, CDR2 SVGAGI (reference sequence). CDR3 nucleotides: TGTGCCAGCAGATCCGGGACAGCGAACACCGGGGAGCTGTTTTTT. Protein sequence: CASRSGTANTGELFF.

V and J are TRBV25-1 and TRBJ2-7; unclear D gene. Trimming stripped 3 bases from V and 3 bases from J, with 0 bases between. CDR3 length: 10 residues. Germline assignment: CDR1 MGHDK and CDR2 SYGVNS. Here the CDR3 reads CASSDYEQYF. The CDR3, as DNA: TGTGCCAGCAGTGACTACGAGCAGTACTTC.